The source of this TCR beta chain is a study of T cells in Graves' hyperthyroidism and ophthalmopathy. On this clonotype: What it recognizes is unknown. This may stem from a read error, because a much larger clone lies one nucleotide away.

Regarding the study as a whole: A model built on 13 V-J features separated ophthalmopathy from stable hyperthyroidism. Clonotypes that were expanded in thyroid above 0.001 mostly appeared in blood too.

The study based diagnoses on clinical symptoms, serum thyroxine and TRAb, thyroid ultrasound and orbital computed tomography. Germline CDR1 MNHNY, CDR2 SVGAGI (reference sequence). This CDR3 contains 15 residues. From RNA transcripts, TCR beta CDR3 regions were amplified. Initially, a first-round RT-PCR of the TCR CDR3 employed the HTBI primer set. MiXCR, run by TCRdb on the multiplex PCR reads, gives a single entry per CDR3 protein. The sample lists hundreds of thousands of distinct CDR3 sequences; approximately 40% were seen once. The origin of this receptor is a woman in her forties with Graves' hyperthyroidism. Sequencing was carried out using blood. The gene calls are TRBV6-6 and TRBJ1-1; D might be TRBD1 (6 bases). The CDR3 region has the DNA TGTGCCAGCAGTTCACAGGGACCGGGGAACACTGGAGCTTTCTTT. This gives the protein CASSSQGPGNTGAFF.